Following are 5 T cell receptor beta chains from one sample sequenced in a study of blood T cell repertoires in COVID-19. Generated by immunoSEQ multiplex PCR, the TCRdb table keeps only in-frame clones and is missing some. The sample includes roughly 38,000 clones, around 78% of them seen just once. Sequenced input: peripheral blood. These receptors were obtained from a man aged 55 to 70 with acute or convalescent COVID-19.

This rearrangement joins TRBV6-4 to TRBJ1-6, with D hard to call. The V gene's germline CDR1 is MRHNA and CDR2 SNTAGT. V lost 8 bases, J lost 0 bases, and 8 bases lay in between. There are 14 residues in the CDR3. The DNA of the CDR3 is TGTGCCAGCCTTGGGCTCTCCTATAATTCACCCCTCCACTTT. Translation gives CASLGLSYNSPLHF.

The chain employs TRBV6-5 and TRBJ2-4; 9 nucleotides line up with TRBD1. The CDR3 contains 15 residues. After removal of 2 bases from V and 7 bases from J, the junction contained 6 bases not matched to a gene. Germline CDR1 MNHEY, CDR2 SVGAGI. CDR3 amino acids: CASSYPTGGHNIQYF. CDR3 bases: TGTGCCAGCAGTTACCCGACAGGGGGACACAACATTCAGTACTTC.

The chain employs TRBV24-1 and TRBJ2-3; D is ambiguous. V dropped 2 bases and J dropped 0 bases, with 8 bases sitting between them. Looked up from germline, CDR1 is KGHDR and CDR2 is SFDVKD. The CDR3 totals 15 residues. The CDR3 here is CATSDSFTSTDTQYF. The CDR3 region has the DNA TGTGCCACCAGTGATTCTTTCACTAGCACAGATACGCAGTATTTT.

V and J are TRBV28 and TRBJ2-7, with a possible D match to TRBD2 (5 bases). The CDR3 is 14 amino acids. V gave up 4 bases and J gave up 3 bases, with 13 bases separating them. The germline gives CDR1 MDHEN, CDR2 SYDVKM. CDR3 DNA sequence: TGTGCCAGCAGTTCAAGACCGGGGTTCTACGAGCAGTACTTC. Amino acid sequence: CASSSRPGFYEQYF.

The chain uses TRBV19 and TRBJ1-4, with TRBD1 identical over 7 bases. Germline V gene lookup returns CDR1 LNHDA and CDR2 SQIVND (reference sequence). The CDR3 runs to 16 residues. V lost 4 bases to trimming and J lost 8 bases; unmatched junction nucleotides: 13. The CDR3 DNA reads TGTGCCAGTAGTACAACTAAACAGGGGTTGGGAGAAAAACTGTTTTTT. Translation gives CASSTTKQGLGEKLFF.